This T cell receptor (beta chain) is drawn from a study of blood T cell repertoires in COVID-19. Study-level background: PBMCs, B-cell-depleted T cells, or T cells provided the cDNA or gDNA that made up the material.

Using immunoSEQ multiplex PCR, the repertoire was profiled, and TCRdb retains in-frame clones only, with some absent. The sample has fewer than 65,000 clones; roughly 90% are singletons. This clonotype was sampled from an elderly woman with acute or convalescent COVID-19. What was sequenced was peripheral blood.

CDR3 sequence reads: CASRATGGHGELFF. CDR3 coding DNA: TGTGCCAGCAGGGCAACAGGGGGCCACGGGGAGCTGTTTTTT. The chain combines TRBV3-1 (or the pseudogene TRBV3-2) with TRBJ2-2; 9 bases agree with TRBD1. The CDR3 has 14 residues. Germline lookup yields CDR1 LGHDT and CDR2 YNNKEL (reference sequence). V dropped 6 bases and J dropped 7; count of bases not matched to a gene: 6.